Reported below is one T cell receptor beta chain. Its specificity is not known. A second 7 to 11 cycle PCR used barcoded and J-beta primers. Each CDR3 protein gets one entry after TCRdb re-called the 5' RACE reads with MiXCR. Of 750,000 to 850,000 distinct CDR3 sequences detected, around a quarter appear once; the ten largest clones hold under 4.5%. These data are taken from a study of blood T cells in healthy people across ages. Overall study results and limits: Naive T cell percentage strongly correlated with TCR beta diversity.

Germline V gene sequence: CDR1 SNHLY, CDR2 FYNNEI. V gave up 6 bases and J gave up 4 bases; unmatched junction bases: 9. The length of the CDR3 is 15 residues. In addition, the sample was reused for a study of T cells of mothers and their children. This second report adds: In each mother, TCR beta CDR3 reads exceeded 8.5 million; in each child, they numbered approximately 3 million.

Sequenced sample: blood. The clonotype originates from a boy under 18 in good health. The chain recombines TRBV2 with TRBJ2-7, with 10 nucleotides matching TRBD1. CDR3 DNA sequence: TGTGCCAGCAGGGACCGGGACAGGGGACCTTACGAGCAGTACTTC. It codes for CASRDRDRGPYEQYF.